The T cell receptor (beta chain) under discussion was sequenced for a study of blood T cells in healthy people across ages. This clonotype was found a few times. Peripheral blood from each donor was collected in a volume of 9.5 to 10 milliliters. Primed by a sample-barcoded 5' primer and a J-beta primer mix, a second PCR proceeded for about 7 to 11 cycles. TCRdb analysed the 5' RACE reads with MiXCR anew, one entry per CDR3 protein. The table shows about 1.5 million distinct CDR3 sequences, with about 42% occurring only once. This sequence originates from a woman between 18 and 30 years old in good health. Sequencing input: blood.

DNA for the CDR3: TGCAGTGCTAGTAACGCCGGGGAAAAACTGTTTTTT. Encoded protein: CSASNAGEKLFF. This chain connects TRBV20-1 to TRBJ1-4; no clear D gene. The V end was cut by 3 bases, the J end by 8 bases, with 10 bases between. The CDR3 sequence is 12 residues long. The germline V gene has CDR1 DFQATT and CDR2 SNEGSKA (reference sequence).